This record concerns one TCR beta chain sequence. Its antigen is not known. CDR1 and CDR2 from the germline V gene are SGHNT and YYREEE (reference sequence). The CDR3 is 16 amino acids. Trimming shortened V by 4 bases and J by 4 bases, and 19 bases separated the two germline ends. TCRdb re-analysed the 5' RACE reads in MiXCR, keeping a single row per CDR3 protein. The sample gives 420,000 or so distinct CDR3 sequences, less than 20% of which show up once; approximately 12% is in the top ten. The sample comes from a study of identical twins. Study-level results: Researchers reported excess low generation probability among twin-shared out-of-frame alpha sequences.

Sequenced: naive T cells sorted from blood. This chain connects TRBV5-4 to TRBJ2-3; weak D call: TRBD2 (5 bases). The sequence came from a man aged 45-60 years in good health. The CDR3 is CASSATRPGSADTQYF. The CDR3 DNA reads TGTGCCAGCAGCGCCACCCGCCCGGGGTCGGCAGATACGCAGTATTTT.